Shown below are 17 T cell receptor beta chains from a single sample sequenced in a study of shared clonotypes between healthy human individuals. The table came from immunoSEQ multiplex PCR; TCRdb's copy has only in-frame clones and leaves some out. The table has a few hundred thousand clones, over 75% seen once; the top ten hold around 15%. The material sequenced was memory CD8+ T cells sorted from blood. Subset meaning: CD45RO+ cells pooled with CCR7-negative TemRA cells. The source is a man younger than 35 in good health.

The chain recombines TRBV7-9 with TRBJ1-1; 12 bases map to TRBD1. V trimming: 5 bases; J trimming: 7 bases; junction bases outside the gene matches: 14. Germline CDR1 reads SEHNR; CDR2 reads FQNEAQ (reference sequence). The CDR3 runs 17 residues. CDR3 nucleotide sequence: TGTGCCAGCAGCCCATCGACCGGGACAGGGGGCTTCGGTGAAGCTTTCTTT. Translating it yields CASSPSTGTGGFGEAFF.

In nucleotides, the CDR3 is TGTGCCAGCAGTTACGGGTTTGGGAACACCGGGGAGCTGTTTTTT. Its protein is CASSYGFGNTGELFF. The J gene is TRBJ2-2, the V gene TRBV6-5; D unclear. V was pared by 2 bases and J by 1 base, with 8 bases between. The CDR3 is 15 residues long. The germline CDR1 and CDR2 sequences are MNHEY and SVGAGI.

This clone was found once. The rearrangement links TRBV6-5 to TRBJ2-2, with 8 bases identical to TRBD1. Trimming cost V 6 bases and J 6 bases; bases outside gene matches: 6. This CDR3 comprises 14 residues. The V gene's germline CDR1 is MNHEY and CDR2 SVGAGI. The DNA of the CDR3 is TGTGCCAGCAGCCCCAGCAGGGGGCCCGGGGAGCTGTTTTTT. It yields the protein CASSPSRGPGELFF.

CDR3 nucleotide sequence: TGTGCCAGCAGTTTGGGCAGTCAAGACTACGAGCAGTACTTC. Protein: CASSLGSQDYEQYF. V usage is TRBV28 and J usage is TRBJ2-7, with unresolved D. V was cut by 3 bases and J by 3 bases, with 12 bases left in between. CDR3 length: 14 residues. CDR1 is MDHEN and CDR2 is SYDVKM in the germline V gene.

The J gene is TRBJ2-5, the V gene TRBV30; D may be TRBD1 (5 bases). Trimming took off 5 bases at V and 5 bases at J, with 15 bases between the two ends. The germline V gene encodes CDR1 GTSNPN and CDR2 SVGIG (reference sequence). The length of the CDR3 is 13 residues. The CDR3 is CAWAREAWETQYF. CDR3 nucleotides: TGTGCCTGGGCCAGGGAAGCGTGGGAGACCCAGTACTTC.

This chain uses TRBV11-2 with TRBJ1-4, with a possible D match to TRBD1 (5 bases). Germline lookup yields CDR1 SGHAT and CDR2 FQNNGV. Trimming removed 4 bases from V and 8 bases from J, with 17 bases in between. The CDR3 runs to 15 residues. CDR3 bases: TGTGCCAGCAGCTCATCCGGGGGAAGTCCGGAAAAACTGTTTTTT. Translation: CASSSSGGSPEKLFF.

The V gene is TRBV7-9, the J gene TRBJ2-5; 10 bases map to TRBD2. This CDR3 is built from 16 residues. Germline V gives CDR1 SEHNR, CDR2 FQNEAQ (reference sequence). The V segment lost 5 bases and the J segment 4 bases; nucleotides outside the gene matches: 10. The CDR3 nucleotides are TGTGCCAGCAGCGCTCGGACTAGCGGTCTTACAGAGACCCAGTACTTC. It specifies CASSARTSGLTETQYF.

The V and J genes are TRBV4-3 and TRBJ2-7, with 8 bases matching TRBD2. CDR1 and CDR2 (germline): LGHNA, YSLEER. With 6 bases clipped from V and 5 bases from J, the junction kept 21 bases outside the gene matches. The CDR3 is made up of 18 amino acids. As DNA, the CDR3 is TGCGCCAGCAGTCCGGGGAGGGGCCTGGAGCGGGAGTACCACGAGCAGTACTTC. Translating it yields CASSPGRGLEREYHEQYF.

The V and J genes are TRBV4-1 and TRBJ2-3; 10 nucleotides align to TRBD2. Per germline, CDR1 MGHRA and CDR2 YSYEKL. The CDR3 runs to 18 residues. J lost 1 base, V lost 6 bases, and 13 bases had no gene match. CDR3 in DNA: TGCGCCAGCAGTCCACTGTGGCTAGCGGGGGAGGGCACAGATACGCAGTATTTT. Translating it yields CASSPLWLAGEGTDTQYF.

This clone is categorized as medium-sized. V is TRBV9 and J is TRBJ2-1, with a tentative D call TRBD2 (6 bases). CDR1 is SGDLS and CDR2 is YYNGEE in the germline V gene. The V end was cut by 2 bases, the J end by 3 bases, with 12 bases between. CDR3 length: 15 residues. The CDR3 nucleotides are TGTGCCAGCAGCGTCGCCGGACTATTCTACAATGAGCAGTTCTTC. The encoded protein is CASSVAGLFYNEQFF.

The V call is TRBV11-3, the J call TRBJ1-2; no clear D. The V gene lost 0 bases and the J gene lost 2 bases, with 7 bases spanning the gap. Germline assignment: CDR1 SGHNT and CDR2 YENEEA. The CDR3 runs to 14 residues. CDR3 residues: CASSLDKANYGYTF. CDR3 DNA: TGTGCCAGCAGCTTAGATAAAGCGAACTATGGCTACACCTTC.

The rearrangement links TRBV2 to TRBJ2-1; TRBD2 matches at 9 bases. The J segment lost 4 bases and the V segment lost 3 bases, leaving 7 bases of the junction unmatched. The CDR3 has 16 amino acids. Germline CDR1 SNHLY, CDR2 FYNNEI. DNA of the CDR3: TGTGCCAGCAGTGATAAGCGGGGGGCAGGGTACAATGAGCAGTTCTTC. Residues: CASSDKRGAGYNEQFF.

The CDR3 is CASSLGVRGYTF. CDR3 coding DNA: TGTGCCAGCAGCTTAGGGGTTCGAGGCTACACCTTC. V is TRBV7-9 and J is TRBJ1-2, with D unclear. The CDR3 consists of 12 residues. V dropped 1 base and J dropped 8 bases, with 8 bases sitting between them. Germline V lookup: CDR1 SEHNR, CDR2 FQNEAQ (reference sequence).

In its sample, this clone was seen once. V and J are TRBV11-2 and TRBJ2-2; D may match TRBD1 or TRBD2 (5 bases each). The length of the CDR3 is 16 residues. V was clipped by 1 base and J by 6 bases, with 15 bases between them. Germline lookup yields CDR1 SGHAT and CDR2 FQNNGV. Here the CDR3 DNA reads TGTGCCAGCAGCTTAGTACTGGGGACCTACTCCGGGGAGCTGTTTTTT. Translating it yields CASSLVLGTYSGELFF.

This chain connects TRBV5-6 to TRBJ2-1; D may be TRBD2 (5 bases). The CDR3 has 12 amino acids. Germline values: CDR1 SGHDT, CDR2 YYEEEE. Trimming pared 3 bases from V and 6 bases from J, leaving 7 bases between. This CDR3 reads CASSWSGNEQFF. In DNA form, the CDR3 reads TGTGCCAGCAGCTGGAGCGGCAATGAGCAGTTCTTC. The variable domain in full, with the rest retrieved from reference TRBV5-6 and TRBJ2-1, is DAGVTQSPTHLIKTRGQQVTLRCSPKSGHDTVSWYQQALGQGPQFIFQYYEEEERQRGNFPDRFSGHQFPNYSSELNVNALLLGDSALYLCASSWSGNEQFFGPGTRLTVL.

The J gene is TRBJ2-6, the V gene TRBV2; TRBD1 matches 8 bases. Germline assignment: CDR1 SNHLY and CDR2 FYNNEI. The CDR3 totals 16 residues. With V trimmed by 6 bases and J by 0 bases, 4 bases remained unmatched. The CDR3 nucleotides read TGTGCCAGCAGGGGGACAGGCCACTCTGGGGCCAACGTCCTGACTTTC. Protein sequence: CASRGTGHSGANVLTF.

V is TRBV7-2 and J is TRBJ2-7, with TRBD2 matching 16 bases. Germline CDR1 and CDR2: SGHTA and FQGNSA. V was pared by 5 bases and J by 4 bases, with 11 bases of the junction left unmatched. CDR3 length equals 18 residues. This chain's CDR3 is CASSPGTSGGAYVYEQYF. The CDR3, as DNA: TGTGCCAGCAGCCCCGGGACTAGCGGGGGGGCCTATGTTTACGAGCAGTACTTC.